These T cell receptor beta chains were read from a single sample in a study of blood T cell repertoires in COVID-19. Libraries were prepared by immunoSEQ multiplex PCR; TCRdb keeps only in-frame clonotypes and omits some of them. The data contain about 250,000 clones, about 80% of them singletons. Source material: peripheral blood. The receptors originated from a woman aged 80 or older with acute or convalescent COVID-19. CDR3s include the opening cysteine and the closing phenylalanine or tryptophan. D genes are given only for firm matches. Only some rows state a clone size, as once, few, many or a class for expanded clones.

V	size	D	J	CDR3	DNA
TRBV12-3/TRBV12-4	.	.	TRBJ1-6	CASTLDSFSPLHF	TGTGCCAGCACCCTGGACAGTTTTTCACCCCTCCACTTT
TRBV6-1	.	.	TRBJ2-7	CASSEALSVSPYEQYF	TGTGCCAGCAGTGAAGCGCTATCGGTAAGCCCCTACGAGCAGTACTTC
TRBV24-1	.	.	TRBJ1-2	CATSDTGTGYTF	TGTGCCACCAGTGATACAGGAACCGGCTACACCTTC
TRBV19	once	.	TRBJ2-7	CASRLTWGLANSYEQYF	TGTGCCAGTAGACTTACCTGGGGGCTTGCGAACTCCTACGAGCAGTACTTC
TRBV3-1/TRBV3-2	.	.	TRBJ1-2	CASSRGKANYGYTF	TGTGCCAGCAGCCGGGGCAAAGCTAACTATGGCTACACCTTC
TRBV6-6	many	TRBD1	TRBJ1-1	CASSYTSGTGGTEAFF	TGTGCCAGCAGTTACACCTCCGGGACAGGGGGGACTGAAGCTTTCTTT
TRBV4-1	few	TRBD2	TRBJ2-3	CASSRNPPGLGLDTQYF	TGCGCCAGCAGCCGCAATCCACCGGGACTAGGATTAGATACGCAGTATTTT
TRBV3-1/TRBV3-2	.	.	TRBJ1-2	CASSPRSGLNGYTF	TGTGCCAGCAGCCCCCGTAGTGGGCTAAATGGCTACACCTTC
TRBV6-5	.	TRBD1	TRBJ1-1	CASSNPLRGDTEAFF	TGTGCCAGCAGTAACCCCCTCAGGGGGGACACTGAAGCTTTCTTT
TRBV3-1/TRBV3-2	few	.	TRBJ2-2	CASSPGGSFAGELFF	TGTGCCAGCAGCCCTGGGGGGAGTTTTGCCGGGGAGCTGTTTTTT
TRBV4-1	once	.	TRBJ2-7	CASSQGRAVAYEQYF	TGCGCCAGCAGCCAAGGAAGAGCGGTGGCTTACGAGCAGTACTTC
TRBV5-6	.	TRBD2	TRBJ2-5	CASSLEGLAGVETQYF	TGTGCCAGCAGCTTGGAGGGACTAGCGGGAGTGGAGACCCAGTACTTC
TRBV7-3	.	.	TRBJ2-2	CASSADRYTGELFF	TGTGCCAGCAGCGCAGACAGATACACCGGGGAGCTGTTTTTT
TRBV6-2/TRBV6-3	.	.	TRBJ1-5	CASSYTVGSGNQPQHF	TGTGCCAGCAGTTACACAGTGGGGAGTGGCAATCAGCCCCAGCATTTT
TRBV11-2	.	.	TRBJ2-1	CASSPPAGEQFF	TGTGCCAGCAGCCCCCCGGCGGGTGAGCAGTTCTTC
TRBV29-1	.	.	TRBJ2-5	CSVVAGETQYF	TGCAGCGTTGTGGCGGGAGAGACCCAGTACTTC
TRBV28	once	.	TRBJ1-1	CASSSQGKAFF	TGTGCCAGCAGCTCACAGGGTAAAGCTTTCTTT
TRBV19	few	TRBD1	TRBJ1-3	CASSMWQGASVGNTIYF	TGTGCCAGTAGTATGTGGCAGGGGGCATCGGTCGGAAACACCATATATTTT
TRBV7-2	.	.	TRBJ2-1	CASSLAAASMSEQFF	TGTGCCAGCAGCTTAGCAGCGGCATCGATGAGTGAGCAGTTCTTC
TRBV5-1	.	TRBD1	TRBJ2-3	CASSLGQGISTDTQYF	TGCGCCAGCAGCTTGGGACAGGGGATTAGCACAGATACGCAGTATTTT
TRBV7-2	.	TRBD1	TRBJ1-5	CASSFRDRNQPQHF	TGTGCCAGCAGCTTCCGGGACAGGAATCAGCCCCAGCATTTT
TRBV5-5	.	.	TRBJ1-2	CASSPVEGLNYGYTF	TGTGCCAGCAGCCCTGTAGAGGGCCTTAACTATGGCTACACCTTC